A single T cell receptor beta chain is shown here with its context. The antigen is unknown. The sample contains more than one DNA sequence encoding this CDR3. Method: immunoSEQ multiplex PCR; TCRdb's copy keeps in-frame clones and lacks some. Found here are over 100,000 clones, approximately 86% of them singletons; the top ten hold roughly 2.6%. These data are taken from a study of T cell responses to AZD1222 COVID-19 vaccine. Study background: Pooled samples include second doses given at about 4 or 12 weeks.

Study observations and caveats: Spike-specific TCR breadth and depth were elevated following two AZD1222 doses. Clonal diversity may have been underestimated in mostly white British donors. Baseline serostatus was positive in only 5 to 7 AZD1222 recipients.

Germline CDR1 SGHTA, CDR2 FQGTGA. CDR3 length: 13 amino acids. Trimming pared 2 bases from V and 5 bases from J, leaving 8 bases between. This chain uses TRBV7-3 with TRBJ2-3, with D hard to call. The receptor's source is an adult in good health. The material sequenced was peripheral blood, taken on day 0 of AZD1222 vaccination. In DNA, the CDR3 is TGTGCCAGCAGCTTATCAGGCAGAGATACGCAGTATTTT. Its translation: CASSLSGRDTQYF.